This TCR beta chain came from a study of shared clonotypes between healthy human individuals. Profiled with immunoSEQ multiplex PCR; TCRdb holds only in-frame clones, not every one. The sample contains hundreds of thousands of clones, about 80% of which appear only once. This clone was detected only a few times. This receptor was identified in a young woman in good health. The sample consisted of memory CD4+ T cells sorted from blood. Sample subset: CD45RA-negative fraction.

The CDR3 here is CAWSRPGQGFTGELFF. The CDR3 coding sequence is TGTGCCTGGAGTCGCCCGGGACAGGGGTTCACCGGGGAGCTGTTTTTT. The chain joins TRBV30 to TRBJ2-2; 10 positions agree with TRBD1. Trimming cost V 2 bases and J 4 bases; bases outside gene matches: 7. This CDR3 is built from 16 residues. Germline CDR1 GTSNPN, CDR2 SVGIG (reference sequence). The variable domain in full, completed from reference TRBV30 and TRBJ2-2, reads SQTIHQWPATLVQPVGSPLSLECTVEGTSNPNLYWYRQAAGRGLQLLFYSVGIGQISSEVPQNLSASRPQDRQFILSSKKLLLSDSGFYLCAWSRPGQGFTGELFFGEGSRLTVL.